These T cell receptor beta chains were read from a single sample in a study of CD8 T cells in Susac syndrome. TCRdb re-derived calls from the immunoSEQ multiplex PCR reads in MiXCR, one entry per CDR3 protein. The table records under 350,000 distinct CDR3 sequences, just over 90% of them present only once. Material for sequencing was CD4+ T cells from PBMCs. The receptors here all came from a human donor with multiple sclerosis. The conserved cysteine and the conserved F or W are not part of the CDR3 here. Fields, in order: V gene, J gene, CDR3 protein.

TRBV29-1	TRBJ2-5	SAGTVILRETQY
TRBV5-4	TRBJ1-1	ASSKGEMNTEAF
TRBV12-3/TRBV12-4	TRBJ1-1	ASSLWTGGIGTEAF
TRBV18	TRBJ2-7	ASSPLDRGAYEQY
TRBV19	TRBJ1-1	ASSRDRENTEAF
TRBV12-3/TRBV12-4	TRBJ2-2	ASSRRLAVNTGELF
TRBV29-1	TRBJ2-3	SVVTSGDTQY
TRBV19	TRBJ2-7	ASRIVSANNYEQY
TRBV9	TRBJ2-5	ASSVASGQETQY
TRBV30	TRBJ1-2	AWSVLRHNGYT
TRBV7-2	TRBJ2-5	ASSLRAGSRRETQY
TRBV9	TRBJ2-1	ASSLRDSYNEQF
TRBV20-1	TRBJ2-3	SAPGRGTDTQY
TRBV6-5	TRBJ2-1	ASSYDRGAYNEQF
TRBV28	TRBJ2-5	ASSLSGGGRETQY
TRBV5-4	TRBJ1-2	ASSWDSKNYGYT
TRBV19	TRBJ2-2	ASSMYQWATGELF
TRBV11-3	TRBJ2-1	ASFEGLAGREQF
TRBV6-5	TRBJ1-1	ASSYLSGGLATEAF